A selection of T cell receptor beta chains follows, all from one sample in a study of shared clonotypes between healthy human individuals. The table came from immunoSEQ multiplex PCR; TCRdb's copy has only in-frame clones and leaves some out. Among over 2 million clones listed, 95% were seen once. Sequenced input: naive CD4+ T cells sorted from blood. The receptor source for this set is a man aged 18 to 30 in good health. CDR3s include the opening cysteine and the closing phenylalanine or tryptophan. The D gene is left open where the match is weak.

d_call: -
j_call: TRBJ2-1
v_call: TRBV4-3
cdr3_aa: CASSQDVPFYNEQFF
cdr3_nt: TGCGCCAGCAGCCAAGATGTCCCTTTCTACAATGAGCAGTTCTTC

d_call: -
j_call: TRBJ2-7
v_call: TRBV18
cdr3_aa: CASSPGTYRKEQYF
cdr3_nt: TGTGCCAGCTCACCTGGGACTTATAGGAAGGAGCAGTACTTC

d_call: -
j_call: TRBJ1-1
v_call: TRBV6-1
cdr3_aa: CASLPRGDTEAFF
cdr3_nt: TGTGCCAGCCTACCGCGGGGGGACACTGAAGCTTTCTTT

d_call: -
j_call: TRBJ1-5
v_call: TRBV18
cdr3_aa: CASSPMDTNPPQHF
cdr3_nt: TGTGCCAGCTCACCGATGGACACTAATCCGCCCCAGCATTTT

d_call: TRBD1
j_call: TRBJ2-7
v_call: TRBV7-2
cdr3_aa: CASSLSGTGGPYEQYF
cdr3_nt: TGTGCCAGCAGCTTGTCAGGGACAGGGGGCCCCTACGAGCAGTACTTC

d_call: TRBD1
j_call: TRBJ1-3
v_call: TRBV2
cdr3_aa: CASRATGGGGNTIYF
cdr3_nt: TGTGCCAGCAGGGCGACAGGGGGCGGAGGAAACACCATATATTTT

d_call: -
j_call: TRBJ1-2
v_call: TRBV5-4
cdr3_aa: CASRIGTTNYGYTF
cdr3_nt: TGTGCCAGCAGAATAGGCACCACTAACTATGGCTACACCTTC

d_call: -
j_call: TRBJ2-5
v_call: TRBV9
cdr3_aa: CASSESPDHRNQETQYF
cdr3_nt: TGTGCCAGCAGCGAGTCCCCTGATCACCGAAACCAAGAGACCCAGTACTTC

d_call: TRBD2
j_call: TRBJ2-5
v_call: TRBV5-1
cdr3_aa: CASSLAGGQETQYF
cdr3_nt: TGCGCCAGCAGCTTAGCGGGGGGACAAGAGACCCAGTACTTC

d_call: TRBD1
j_call: TRBJ2-1
v_call: TRBV4-1
cdr3_aa: CASSQDTGGYNEQFF
cdr3_nt: TGCGCCAGCAGCCAGGACACAGGGGGTTATAATGAGCAGTTCTTC

d_call: -
j_call: TRBJ2-3
v_call: TRBV18
cdr3_aa: CASSPPMLPSTDTQYF
cdr3_nt: TGTGCCAGCTCACCACCGATGCTACCCAGCACAGATACGCAGTATTTT

d_call: -
j_call: TRBJ2-1
v_call: TRBV7-3
cdr3_aa: CASCQYPGANEQFF
cdr3_nt: TGTGCCAGCTGCCAATATCCGGGGGCAAATGAGCAGTTCTTC

d_call: TRBD1
j_call: TRBJ2-7
v_call: TRBV27
cdr3_aa: CASRRRQGAYEQYF
cdr3_nt: TGTGCCAGCAGACGGAGACAGGGGGCATACGAGCAGTACTTC

d_call: -
j_call: TRBJ2-1
v_call: TRBV2
cdr3_aa: CASSAGPNNEQFF
cdr3_nt: TGTGCCAGCAGCGCGGGCCCAAACAATGAGCAGTTCTTC

d_call: -
j_call: TRBJ1-4
v_call: TRBV28
cdr3_aa: CASSPLTGPLDNEKLFF
cdr3_nt: TGTGCCAGCAGTCCGTTGACAGGCCCTCTTGATAATGAAAAACTGTTTTTT